The 8 T cell receptor beta chains below come from one sample, sequenced in a study of blood T cells in healthy people across ages. A second PCR, run for roughly 7 to 11 cycles, used a sample-barcoded 5' primer plus a J-beta primer mix. TCRdb re-derived calls from the 5' RACE reads in MiXCR, one entry per CDR3 protein. The table includes some 760,000 distinct CDR3 sequences, around 25% detected once. The same data also contributed to another study, on T cells of mothers and their children.

The sample consisted of blood. These receptors all stem from a boy younger than 18 in good health.

The J gene is TRBJ1-2, the V gene TRBV12-3 or TRBV12-4, with 8 bases that match TRBD1. The CDR3 has 15 residues. J lost 5 bases, V lost 8 bases, and 13 bases had no gene match. As DNA, the CDR3 is TGTGCCAGCCGACCGAATTGGAACAGGGGGTATGGCTACACCTTC. The encoded protein is CASRPNWNRGYGYTF.

This clonotype was counted a few times. The CDR3 DNA sequence: TGTGCCAGCACAGACAGCGTGGTAGGCTTAGATGGCTACACCTTC. This codes for CASTDSVVGLDGYTF. The chain couples TRBV28 to TRBJ1-2; D is possibly TRBD1 (5 bases). With 7 bases removed from V and 6 bases from J, the gap between germline ends came to 21 bases. Germline lookup yields CDR1 MDHEN and CDR2 SYDVKM. The CDR3 has 15 amino acids.

To note about this clonotype: A much bigger clone sits one base away, suggesting this may be a read error. The V gene is TRBV29-1, the J gene TRBJ2-7; D uncertain. Trimming left V 4 bases short and J 3 bases short, with 7 bases between. Germline lookup yields CDR1 SQVTM and CDR2 ANQGSEA. CDR3 length: 11 amino acids. The CDR3, as DNA: TGCAGCGTTGTACAGAACTACGAGCAGTACTTC. Its protein product is CSVVQNYEQYF.

The sample holds a few counts of this clonotype. This chain joins TRBV28 and TRBJ1-6; TRBD1 aligns across 9 bases. Looked up from germline, CDR1 is MDHEN and CDR2 is SYDVKM. The V segment lost 10 bases and the J segment 10 bases; nucleotides outside the gene matches: 17. The CDR3 spans 16 residues. As DNA, the CDR3 is TGTGCCACAACCACCCGACCGGGACAGGGAAGCTCACCCCTCCACTTT. This sequence encodes CATTTRPGQGSSPLHF.

V usage is TRBV11-2 and J usage is TRBJ2-7; D gene unclear. This CDR3 spans 13 amino acids. Per the germline V gene, CDR1 is SGHAT and CDR2 is FQNNGV. The V and J ends lost 8 bases and 6 bases respectively, with 17 bases between them. In DNA form, the CDR3 reads TGTGCCAGCTGTTCCGGTCTGGGGTTCGAGCAGTACTTC. Translated: CASCSGLGFEQYF.

The CDR3 sequence: CASRREGETQYF. DNA for the CDR3: TGCGCCAGCAGGCGGGAGGGAGAGACCCAGTACTTC. This chain connects TRBV5-1 to TRBJ2-5; TRBD2 matches 9 bases. Germline V gene sequence: CDR1 SGHRS, CDR2 YFSETQ. CDR3 length equals 12 residues. The V gene end was trimmed by 5 bases and the J gene end by 4 bases; junction bases not matched to a gene: 0. Full variable domain (remainder filled in from reference TRBV5-1 and TRBJ2-5): KAGVTQTPRYLIKTRGQQVTLSCSPISGHRSVSWYQQTPGQGLQFLFEYFSETQRNKGNFPGRFSGRQFSNSRSEMNVSTLELGDSALYLCASRREGETQYFGPGTRLLVL.

This clonotype occurred a few times. This chain links TRBV27 with TRBJ2-1, with a tentative D call TRBD2 (5 bases). Trimming shortened V by 3 bases and J by 11 bases, and 8 bases separated the two germline ends. CDR1 and CDR2 (germline): MNHEY, SMNVEV (reference sequence). The CDR3 has 11 residues. CDR3 sequence reads: CASSFLAKQFF. The CDR3 nucleotides are TGTGCCAGCAGTTTTCTAGCTAAGCAGTTCTTC.

V usage is TRBV5-1 and J usage is TRBJ1-5; the D is unclear. Germline values: CDR1 SGHRS, CDR2 YFSETQ. With 4 bases removed from V and 5 bases from J, the gap between germline ends came to 16 bases. The length of the CDR3 is 15 residues. CDR3 loop: CASSQAGLNDQPQHF. CDR3 bases: TGCGCCAGCAGCCAGGCTGGGTTGAACGATCAGCCCCAGCATTTT.